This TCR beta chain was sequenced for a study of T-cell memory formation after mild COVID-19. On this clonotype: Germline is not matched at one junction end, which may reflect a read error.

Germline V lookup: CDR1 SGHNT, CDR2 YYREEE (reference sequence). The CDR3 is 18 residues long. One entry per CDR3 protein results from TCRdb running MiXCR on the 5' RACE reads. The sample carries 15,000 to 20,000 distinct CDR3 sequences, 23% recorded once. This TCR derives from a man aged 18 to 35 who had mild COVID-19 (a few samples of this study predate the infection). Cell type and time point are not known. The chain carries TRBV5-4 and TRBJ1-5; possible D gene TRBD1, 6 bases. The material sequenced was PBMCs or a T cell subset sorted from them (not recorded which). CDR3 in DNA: TGTGCCAGCAGCTTGGAACGTAACTTGGACAGCCGTATTCAGCACCAGCATTTT. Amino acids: CASSLERNLDSRIQHQHF.